The 22 T cell receptor beta chains presented below share a single source sample, sequenced in a study of OX40 agonist ivuxolimab in advanced cancers. Clones were sequenced by immunoSEQ multiplex PCR, and TCRdb holds only the in-frame ones, with some missing. The table includes fewer than 80,000 clones, roughly 87% detected once. The starting material was CD4+ or CD8+ T cells sorted from blood, obtained in a trial of the OX40 agonist ivuxolimab. These receptors were obtained from an adult with an advanced solid tumor such as melanoma, head and neck, liver or kidney cancer.

The V and J genes are TRBV11-1 and TRBJ2-7; 9 bases map to TRBD1. CDR1 SGHAT and CDR2 FQDESV come from the germline V gene (reference sequence). J was trimmed by 7 bases and V by 4 bases; bases with no gene match: 11. The CDR3 totals 15 residues. In DNA form, the CDR3 reads TGTGCCAGCAGCTCGGGACAGGGAAAGGGCTGGGAGCAGTACTTC. Protein: CASSSGQGKGWEQYF.

V is TRBV6-1 and J is TRBJ1-1; D gene unclear. Between the trimmed V and J ends, which lost 7 bases and 1 base, there was a span of 7 bases. Germline CDR1 reads MNHNS; CDR2 reads SASEGT. The CDR3 contains 12 residues. For the CDR3, the DNA is TGTGCCAGCACCATAGGGAACACTGAAGCTTTCTTT. Its protein product is CASTIGNTEAFF.

The V call is TRBV7-8, the J call TRBJ2-3; no clear D gene. The CDR3 is made up of 15 amino acids. Germline assignment: CDR1 SGHVS and CDR2 FQNEAQ. Trimming removed 2 bases at V and 2 bases at J, with 11 bases between. The CDR3 loop is CASSLRLLFTDTQYF. Written as DNA, the CDR3 is TGTGCCAGCAGCTTAAGGCTACTATTCACAGATACGCAGTATTTT.

CDR3 nucleotide sequence: TGTGCCAGCAGACTACAACAAGGGGCCACTAACTATGGCTACACCTTC. It specifies CASRLQQGATNYGYTF. This chain joins TRBV28 and TRBJ1-2, with D maybe TRBD1 (5 bases). The CDR3 loop spans 16 amino acids. From germline, CDR1 is MDHEN and CDR2 SYDVKM. Trimming shortened V by 6 bases and J by 0 bases, and 17 bases separated the two germline ends.

The chain links TRBV25-1 to TRBJ1-2; 7 bases fit TRBD1. Germline loops: CDR1 MGHDK, CDR2 SYGVNS. The length of the CDR3 is 13 residues. J was trimmed by 5 bases and V by 6 bases; bases with no gene match: 6. CDR3 amino acids: CASSIPTGYGYTF. The CDR3, as DNA: TGTGCCAGCAGCATACCGACAGGGTATGGCTACACCTTC.

The V and J genes are TRBV5-1 and TRBJ1-4; 9 bases match TRBD1. Germline V CDR1 and CDR2: SGHRS, YFSETQ. The CDR3 length is 16 residues. Losses at the gene ends were 0 bases for V and 11 bases for J; bases not matched to a gene: 11. CDR3 amino acids: CASSLDGTGRVGKLFF. The CDR3 bases are TGCGCCAGCAGCTTGGATGGGACAGGGAGGGTCGGCAAACTGTTTTTT.

The rearrangement links TRBV5-1 to TRBJ2-5; 13 bases are shared with TRBD2. This CDR3 is built from 17 residues. From germline, CDR1 is SGHRS and CDR2 YFSETQ. Trimming cost V 4 bases and J 2 bases; bases outside gene matches: 8. CDR3: CASSRNPGLAGQETQYF. DNA of the CDR3: TGCGCCAGCAGCCGGAACCCGGGACTAGCGGGGCAAGAGACCCAGTACTTC.

In its sample, this clone was seen a few times. Given the absence of the conserved phenylalanine or tryptophan at the CDR3 end, a read error is likely. No DNA is shown, since the ends of the CDR3 on it are uncertain; the CDR3 is the one TCRdb lists. V and J are TRBV6-1 and TRBJ1-1. The CDR3 extends over 11 residues, inclusive of both ends. In germline, CDR1 is MNHNS, CDR2 SASEGT. The CDR3 spells CASSENRRVRV.

J is TRBJ1-2 and V is TRBV29-1; TRBD1 agrees at 8 bases. Germline V gives CDR1 SQVTM, CDR2 ANQGSEA. This CDR3 region has 15 residues. V lost 1 base and J lost 0; bases outside the gene matches: 4. The CDR3 region is CSVEGGTGTNYGYTF. CDR3 sequence (DNA): TGCAGCGTTGAAGGCGGGACAGGCACTAACTATGGCTACACCTTC.

This chain uses TRBV28 with TRBJ1-6; 7 bases are a match to TRBD1. The V and J ends lost 6 bases and 6 bases, in that order; junction bases with no gene match: 5. CDR3 size: 14 residues. Germline CDR1 and CDR2: MDHEN and SYDVKM. CDR3 protein: CASSSGGVNSPLHF. CDR3 nucleotides: TGTGCCAGCAGCTCAGGGGGTGTTAATTCACCCCTCCACTTT.

In this sample, this clone turned up a few times. The V gene is TRBV28, the J gene TRBJ2-3; D possibly corresponds to TRBD1 (5 bases). The V gene's germline CDR1 is MDHEN and CDR2 SYDVKM. There are 17 residues in the CDR3. Trimming stripped 6 bases from V and 7 bases from J, with 26 bases between. CDR3 DNA sequence: TGTGCCAGCAGCCCTATGAGAGACAGTCGGGTTTTGTATACGCAGTATTTT. It encodes CASSPMRDSRVLYTQYF.

This chain joins TRBV2 and TRBJ1-2; possibly TRBD1 for D (6 bases). Germline V gives CDR1 SNHLY, CDR2 FYNNEI. Trimming pared 4 bases from V and 1 base from J, leaving 13 bases between. The CDR3 has 15 residues. CDR3 loop: CASSVEQGVNYGYTF. CDR3 DNA: TGTGCCAGCAGTGTGGAACAGGGAGTTAACTATGGCTACACCTTC.

The rearrangement links TRBV11-3 to TRBJ2-1; TRBD2 aligns across 10 bases. This CDR3 has 15 amino acids. With 4 bases clipped from V and 4 bases from J, the junction kept 4 bases outside the gene matches. Looked up from germline, CDR1 is SGHNT and CDR2 is YENEEA. Here the CDR3 reads CASSSGLAPYNEQFF. The CDR3 DNA reads TGTGCCAGCAGCTCGGGACTAGCGCCTTACAATGAGCAGTTCTTC. Complete variable domain (other parts from reference TRBV11-3 and TRBJ2-1): EAGVVQSPRYKIIEKKQPVAFWCNPISGHNTLYWYLQNLGQGPELLIRYENEEAVDDSQLPKDRFSAERLKGVDSTLKIQPAELGDSAVYLCASSSGLAPYNEQFFGPGTRLTVL.

The chain employs TRBV15 and TRBJ2-7, with TRBD1 matching over 8 bases. J lost 4 bases, V lost 0 bases, and 5 bases had no gene match. Per germline, CDR1 LNHNV and CDR2 YYDKDF (reference sequence). This CDR3 comprises 15 residues. The CDR3 DNA sequence: TGTGCCACCAGCAGAGATCTAACAGGGGGGTACGAGCAGTACTTC. It codes for CATSRDLTGGYEQYF.

The chain has TRBV10-3 and TRBJ1-4, with D uncertain. V gave up 0 bases and J gave up 7 bases, with 12 bases separating them. The CDR3 totals 15 residues. Germline CDR1 reads ENHRY; CDR2 reads SYGVKD. DNA for the CDR3: TGTGCCATCAGTGAGTCGGTGGGAGCTCCTGAAAAACTGTTTTTT. Its protein product is CAISESVGAPEKLFF.

The V and J genes are TRBV5-4 and TRBJ1-1; 9 bases are shared with TRBD1. The ends lost 3 bases at V and 1 base at J; junction bases unmatched: 4. The CDR3 spans 15 residues. Per germline, CDR1 SGHNT and CDR2 YYREEE (reference sequence). The CDR3 spells CASSSPGQGNTEAFF. The DNA for the CDR3 is TGTGCCAGCAGCTCACCGGGACAGGGGAACACTGAAGCTTTCTTT.

The V gene is TRBV9, the J gene TRBJ2-3, with a weak D call TRBD1 (5 bases). V lost 6 bases to trimming and J lost 2 bases, with 10 bases between them. Germline values: CDR1 SGDLS, CDR2 YYNGEE. There are 13 residues in the CDR3. The CDR3 DNA sequence: TGTGCCAGCAATAAGGACACCACAGATACGCAGTATTTT. Encoded protein: CASNKDTTDTQYF.

The gene calls are TRBV28 and TRBJ2-1, with 10 bases lining up with TRBD2. The CDR3 covers 13 residues. After removal of 2 bases from V and 10 bases from J, the junction contained 2 bases not matched to a gene. From germline, CDR1 is MDHEN and CDR2 SYDVKM. This CDR3 reads CASSLRTSGEQFF. CDR3 coding DNA: TGTGCCAGCAGTTTAAGGACTAGCGGCGAGCAGTTCTTC.

The chain uses TRBV7-9 and TRBJ2-7; a possible D gene is TRBD1 (6 bases). CDR1 SEHNR and CDR2 FQNEAQ come from the germline V gene (reference sequence). This CDR3 is 13 amino acids long. The V gene lost 0 bases and the J gene lost 12 bases, with 15 bases spanning the gap. CDR3 in amino acids: CASSLALGARLYF. The CDR3 DNA sequence: TGTGCCAGCAGCTTAGCCCTGGGGGCCCGGTTGTACTTC. Looking up the rest from reference TRBV7-9 and TRBJ2-7 gives the full variable domain: DTGVSQNPRHKITKRGQNVTFRCDPISEHNRLYWYRQTLGQGPEFLTYFQNEAQLEKSRLLSDRFSAERPKGSFSTLEIQRTEQGDSAMYLCASSLALGARLYFGPGTRLTVT.

The chain employs TRBV2 and TRBJ1-1, with TRBD1 as a possible D gene (5 bases). This CDR3 spans 14 amino acids. Germline CDR1 is SNHLY and CDR2 is FYNNEI. V lost 7 bases, J lost 5 bases, and 17 bases lay in between. CDR3 sequence (DNA): TGTGCCAGCAATATACAGGCCACTGGGACTGAAGCTTTCTTT. It yields the protein CASNIQATGTEAFF.

A single count supports this clone. It is likely a read error, because the conserved phenylalanine at the end of the CDR3 is missing. This chain joins TRBV7-2 and TRBJ1-2; the D gene is possibly TRBD1 (5 bases). Germline V lookup: CDR1 SGHTA, CDR2 FQGNSA. The CDR3 covers 15 residues. The germline V and J ends were trimmed by 0 bases and 4 bases, with 12 bases remaining between them. CDR3 region: CASSLAGTVGYGYTL. CDR3 DNA: TGTGCCAGCAGCTTAGCAGGGACGGTCGGCTATGGCTACACCCTC.

The J gene is TRBJ1-1, the V gene TRBV7-6; 7 bases line up with TRBD1. This CDR3 region has 12 residues. After removal of 5 bases from V and 3 bases from J, the junction contained 0 bases not matched to a gene. The germline CDR1 and CDR2 sequences are SGHVS and FNYEAQ. The CDR3 here is CASSQGDTEAFF. The CDR3 DNA follows: TGTGCCAGCAGCCAGGGGGACACTGAAGCTTTCTTT.